Listed below are T cell receptor beta chains from one sample, sequenced in a study of blood T cells in healthy people across ages. TCRdb processed the 5' RACE reads anew with MiXCR; each CDR3 protein has one entry. Among 650,000 to 1,000,000 distinct CDR3 sequences listed, about 36% were seen once. Sequenced: blood. These receptors were taken from a young man in good health. CDR3s include the opening cysteine and the closing phenylalanine or tryptophan.

v_call	j_call	cdr3_aa
TRBV5-1	TRBJ2-5	CASSLEGTQETQYF
TRBV29-1	TRBJ2-5	CSVELGTSLVETQYF
TRBV7-2	TRBJ2-1	CASSLALGPSYNEQFF
TRBV7-2	TRBJ2-3	CASSSTRGWTDTQYF
TRBV7-9	TRBJ1-2	CASSPGQLPRDGYTF
TRBV4-3	TRBJ2-1	CASSQAGQGAFREQFF
TRBV7-2	TRBJ2-3	CASSMWGGGPTDTQYF
TRBV20-1	TRBJ2-5	CSARDLWEETQYF
TRBV5-6	TRBJ1-6	CASSLVGDRLNSPLHF
TRBV7-2	TRBJ2-3	CASSPKGHSTDTQYF
TRBV27	TRBJ2-1	CASSSGTEVHEQFF